These 30 T cell receptor beta chains were all obtained from the same sample, sequenced in a study of blood T cell repertoires in COVID-19. Here immunoSEQ multiplex PCR was the method, and the copy in TCRdb shows in-frame clones only, minus some. The sample shows roughly 31,000 clones, 86% of them seen only once. The sample was peripheral blood. Receptor source: a human donor with active COVID-19. The donor label of this sample is uncertain.

The chain is built from TRBV9 and TRBJ2-7; a weak D match, TRBD2 (6 bases). V shed 0 bases and J shed 8 bases, with 21 bases lying between them. CDR3 size: 16 residues. Germline V gene sequence: CDR1 SGDLS, CDR2 YYNGEE. The chain's CDR3 is CASSVGGGTGVLKQYF. The CDR3 nucleotides are TGTGCCAGCAGCGTAGGTGGTGGGACTGGGGTCTTGAAGCAGTACTTC.

The J gene is TRBJ2-6, the V gene TRBV5-1; 7 nucleotides align to TRBD1. From germline, CDR1 is SGHRS and CDR2 YFSETQ. The CDR3 loop spans 19 amino acids. Trimming cost V 0 bases and J 2 bases; bases outside gene matches: 11. The CDR3 sequence is CASSLAASGGFTGANVLTF. The CDR3 DNA sequence: TGCGCCAGCAGCTTGGCGGCGTCAGGGGGATTCACTGGGGCCAACGTCCTGACTTTC.

This clone was detected only a few times. This chain connects TRBV5-1 to TRBJ2-7, with D perhaps TRBD1 (5 bases). In germline, CDR1 is SGHRS, CDR2 YFSETQ. V shed 5 bases and J shed 2 bases, with 17 bases lying between them. The CDR3 covers 15 residues. The CDR3 spells CASRLGAGLTYEQYF. CDR3 bases: TGCGCCAGCAGACTGGGTGCAGGGCTAACCTACGAGCAGTACTTC.

V usage is TRBV11-3 and J usage is TRBJ1-3; D call uncertain. The CDR3 sequence is 16 residues long. The V and J ends lost 10 bases and 1 base respectively, with 20 bases between them. CDR1 and CDR2 (germline): SGHNT, YENEEA. The CDR3 coding sequence is TGTGCCACCAACGTACTGATGGCGGCATCTGGAAACACCATATATTTT. Its translation is CATNVLMAASGNTIYF. Drawing the rest from reference TRBV11-3 and TRBJ1-3, the complete variable domain is EAGVVQSPRYKIIEKKQPVAFWCNPISGHNTLYWYLQNLGQGPELLIRYENEEAVDDSQLPKDRFSAERLKGVDSTLKIQPAELGDSAVYLCATNVLMAASGNTIYFGEGSWLTVV.

This clone was observed a single time. The chain recombines TRBV30 with TRBJ1-5; D uncertain. The CDR3 spans 12 residues. Trimming pared 6 bases from V and 7 bases from J, leaving 13 bases between. The germline V gene encodes CDR1 GTSNPN and CDR2 SVGIG (reference sequence). This CDR3 is CACRRVGQPQHF. The CDR3 DNA is TGTGCCTGCCGGCGGGTGGGGCAGCCCCAGCATTTT.

The V and J genes are TRBV15 and TRBJ2-7, with a tentative D call TRBD2 (6 bases). The CDR3 is 13 residues long. The germline V gene encodes CDR1 LNHNV and CDR2 YYDKDF (reference sequence). Trimming removed 6 bases from V and 0 bases from J, with 9 bases in between. The CDR3 region has the DNA TGTGCCACCAGAGCGGGCAGCTCCTACGAGCAGTACTTC. It translates to CATRAGSSYEQYF.

V usage is TRBV12-3 or TRBV12-4 and J usage is TRBJ2-3; D ambiguous. The CDR3 is made up of 11 amino acids. The V gene lost 3 bases and the J gene lost 6 bases, with 4 bases spanning the gap. CDR3 DNA: TGTGCCAGCAGTTTTATGGATACGCAGTATTTT. Its translation: CASSFMDTQYF.

The chain is built from TRBV6-5 and TRBJ2-5; TRBD1 might be the D (7 bases). The V end was cut by 6 bases, the J end by 1 base, with 15 bases between. The CDR3 has 15 amino acids. CDR1 and CDR2 (germline): MNHEY, SVGAGI. The CDR3 DNA sequence: TGTGCCAGCAGCTCCCGGAGGGGGCTCCAAGAGACCCAGTACTTC. It translates to CASSSRRGLQETQYF.

The chain employs TRBV5-4 and TRBJ2-3; D unclear. CDR3 size: 13 residues. Germline assignment: CDR1 SGHNT and CDR2 YYREEE (reference sequence). V was pared by 2 bases and J by 1 base, with 5 bases between. DNA of the CDR3: TGTGCCAGCAGCTTCTCAGGCACAGATACGCAGTATTTT. Amino acids: CASSFSGTDTQYF.

The chain links TRBV7-6 to TRBJ2-5, with D perhaps matching TRBD1 (6 bases). Germline V gene lookup returns CDR1 SGHVS and CDR2 FNYEAQ. The CDR3 consists of 13 residues. Trimming took 5 bases from V and 0 from J, leaving 7 bases between them. CDR3 DNA sequence: TGTGCCAGCAGCCCAGGGGACCAAGAGACCCAGTACTTC. This gives the protein CASSPGDQETQYF. The entire variable domain, with the rest obtained from reference TRBV7-6 and TRBJ2-5, is as follows: GAGVSQSPRYKVTKRGQDVALRCDPISGHVSLYWYRQALGQGPEFLTYFNYEAQQDKSGLPNDRFSAERPEGSISTLTIQRTEQRDSAMYRCASSPGDQETQYFGPGTRLLVL.

The chain has TRBV28 and TRBJ1-1; D is uncertain. Germline lookup yields CDR1 MDHEN and CDR2 SYDVKM. CDR3 length equals 12 residues. Between the trimmed V and J ends, which lost 1 base and 10 bases, there was a span of 10 bases. The CDR3 DNA sequence: TGTGCCAGCAGTTTATCAGCCCGCGGAGCTTTCTTT. As protein: CASSLSARGAFF.

Note on this clone: Mismatch with germline at one junction end may stem from a read error. The J gene is TRBJ1-2, the V gene TRBV7-7, with TRBD1 matching over 11 bases. The length of the CDR3 is 21 residues. The germline V gene has CDR1 SSHAT and CDR2 FNYEAQ (reference sequence). CDR3 region: CASSPRPSDRGRLDANYGYTF. CDR3 nucleotide sequence: TGTGCTAGCAGCCCTCGACCGTCGGACAGGGGGCGATTGGATGCTAACTATGGCTACACCTTC.

This rearrangement joins TRBV9 to TRBJ1-5; D remains unclear. There are 12 residues in the CDR3. V was clipped by 9 bases and J by 2 bases, with 9 bases between them. Germline V gives CDR1 SGDLS, CDR2 YYNGEE. CDR3 amino acids: CATTRRNQPQHF. DNA for the CDR3: TGTGCCACCACGAGGCGCAATCAGCCCCAGCATTTT.

The chain is built from TRBV7-9 and TRBJ1-5; 9 nucleotides match TRBD1. This CDR3 comprises 14 residues. Germline V gives CDR1 SEHNR, CDR2 FQNEAQ (reference sequence). After removal of 4 bases from V and 2 bases from J, the junction contained 0 bases not matched to a gene. The CDR3 DNA is TGTGCCAGCAGCTGGACAGGGGGCAATCAGCCCCAGCATTTT. As protein: CASSWTGGNQPQHF. The whole variable domain, filled in from reference TRBV7-9 and TRBJ1-5, reads DTGVSQNPRHKITKRGQNVTFRCDPISEHNRLYWYRQTLGQGPEFLTYFQNEAQLEKSRLLSDRFSAERPKGSFSTLEIQRTEQGDSAMYLCASSWTGGNQPQHFGDGTRLSIL.

V usage is TRBV30 and J usage is TRBJ2-2; possible D gene TRBD1, 6 bases. V was shortened by 3 bases and J by 6 bases, with 17 bases between the two germline ends. The CDR3 loop spans 15 amino acids. CDR1 is GTSNPN, CDR2 SVGIG, per germline (reference sequence). CDR3 coding DNA: TGTGCCTGGAGCCTTGCCACAGGGACGGCCGGGGAGCTGTTTTTT. This translates into CAWSLATGTAGELFF.

The chain combines TRBV11-2 with TRBJ2-5, with a possible D match to TRBD1 (6 bases). CDR3 length: 15 amino acids. V gave up 1 base and J gave up 1 base, with 10 bases separating them. Per germline, CDR1 SGHAT and CDR2 FQNNGV. CDR3 DNA sequence: TGTGCCAGCAGCTTAGCTGGGGGCTCCCAAGAGACCCAGTACTTC. Protein product: CASSLAGGSQETQYF.

The genes are TRBV5-4 and TRBJ1-2, with 7 bases lining up with TRBD1. CDR3 size: 13 residues. Germline trimming cut 4 bases from V and 5 bases from J; bases unmatched to any gene: 5. Germline V gene sequence: CDR1 SGHNT, CDR2 YYREEE (reference sequence). The CDR3 nucleotides read TGTGCCAGCAGCCACGGGACAGATTATGGCTACACCTTC. This sequence encodes CASSHGTDYGYTF.

The chain is built from TRBV19 and TRBJ2-7, with 7 positions matching TRBD1. J lost 0 bases, V lost 7 bases, and 6 bases had no gene match. The CDR3 has 14 amino acids. Per germline, CDR1 LNHDA and CDR2 SQIVND (reference sequence). CDR3 in amino acids: CASTSTGSSYEQYF. CDR3 DNA sequence: TGTGCCAGTACTTCGACAGGGAGCTCCTACGAGCAGTACTTC.

The chain carries TRBV3-1 (or the pseudogene TRBV3-2) and TRBJ2-7; 7 nucleotides align to TRBD1. Germline CDR1 LGHDT, CDR2 YNNKEL (reference sequence). The CDR3 is made up of 13 amino acids. After removal of 5 bases from V and 1 base from J, the junction contained 2 bases not matched to a gene. CDR3 DNA: TGTGCCAGCAGCGACAGGGCGTCCTACGAGCAGTACTTC. Its translation: CASSDRASYEQYF.

The chain employs TRBV5-1 and TRBJ1-2; TRBD1 is a possible D gene (5 bases). The V gene's germline CDR1 is SGHRS and CDR2 YFSETQ. The CDR3 totals 13 residues. The V end lost 3 bases, the J end lost 4 bases, and 10 bases lay between the germline ends. The DNA for the CDR3 is TGCGCCAGCAGCTCCGGACAAGGCTATGGCTACACCTTC. Translating it yields CASSSGQGYGYTF.

The CDR3 loop reads CASSDSQGHSPLHF. The CDR3 nucleotides read TGTGCCAGCAGTGACTCTCAGGGTCATTCACCCCTCCACTTT. The J gene is TRBJ1-6, the V gene TRBV6-4; D may be TRBD1 (5 bases). This CDR3 has 14 residues. V lost 0 bases, J lost 8 bases, and 8 bases lay in between. Germline V lookup: CDR1 MRHNA, CDR2 SNTAGT.

This chain joins TRBV4-3 and TRBJ2-7; D may be TRBD1 (6 bases). The V end was cut by 2 bases, the J end by 4 bases, with 15 bases between. From germline, CDR1 is LGHNA and CDR2 YSLEER. The CDR3 contains 15 residues. CDR3 bases: TGCGCCAGCAGCCAAACCCCCGGGACAAATTACGAGCAGTACTTC. As protein: CASSQTPGTNYEQYF.

This chain links TRBV7-9 with TRBJ1-4, with D perhaps TRBD1 (5 bases). The CDR3 is 15 amino acids. Germline values: CDR1 SEHNR, CDR2 FQNEAQ (reference sequence). The germline V and J ends were trimmed by 5 bases and 7 bases, with 17 bases remaining between them. The CDR3 protein is CASSRQDTPGEKLFF. DNA of the CDR3: TGTGCCAGCAGCCGTCAGGACACCCCGGGTGAAAAACTGTTTTTT. Looking up the rest from reference TRBV7-9 and TRBJ1-4 gives the full variable domain: DTGVSQNPRHKITKRGQNVTFRCDPISEHNRLYWYRQTLGQGPEFLTYFQNEAQLEKSRLLSDRFSAERPKGSFSTLEIQRTEQGDSAMYLCASSRQDTPGEKLFFGSGTQLSVL.

This chain links TRBV3-1 (or the pseudogene TRBV3-2) with TRBJ1-2, with TRBD1 identical over 10 bases. This CDR3 has 14 amino acids. V dropped 3 bases and J dropped 4; count of bases not matched to a gene: 2. Germline values: CDR1 LGHDT, CDR2 YNNKEL (reference sequence). CDR3 nucleotides: TGTGCCAGCAGCCAGGGGGACAGGGGCTATGGCTACACCTTC. This translates into CASSQGDRGYGYTF.

The chain joins TRBV29-1 to TRBJ2-7, with a weak D call TRBD2 (5 bases). V lost 4 bases and J 2 bases, leaving 15 bases between the germline ends. CDR3 length equals 14 residues. Germline V gene lookup returns CDR1 SQVTM and CDR2 ANQGSEA. The CDR3 DNA follows: TGCAGCGTTGTTGGGGAGAGGGAACCCTACGAGCAGTACTTC. It is translated as CSVVGEREPYEQYF.

The chain employs TRBV6-6 and TRBJ1-1; 7 bases align to TRBD1. With 6 bases clipped from V and 3 bases from J, the junction kept 4 bases outside the gene matches. The CDR3 runs 13 residues. Germline-derived CDR1 and CDR2 are MNHNY and SVGAGI (reference sequence). CDR3 protein: CASSRQGHTEAFF. The CDR3 bases are TGTGCCAGCAGCAGACAGGGTCACACTGAAGCTTTCTTT.

In this sample, this clone turned up a few times. The chain carries TRBV28 and TRBJ2-7, with 13 bases identical to TRBD2. The CDR3 is 15 residues long. The J segment lost 4 bases and the V segment lost 6 bases, leaving 6 bases of the junction unmatched. Germline lookup yields CDR1 MDHEN and CDR2 SYDVKM. CDR3 DNA: TGTGCCAGCAGACGAAGGGGACTAGCGGGGTACGAGCAGTACTTC. This encodes CASRRRGLAGYEQYF.

The rearrangement joins TRBV11-3 to TRBJ2-7, with a possible D match to TRBD1 (6 bases). The CDR3 has 13 residues. The V end was cut by 1 base, the J end by 6 bases, with 10 bases between. Germline V gene sequence: CDR1 SGHNT, CDR2 YENEEA. CDR3 nucleotide sequence: TGTGCCAGCAGCTTAGCAGGGGCGGGCGAGCAGTACTTC. It translates to CASSLAGAGEQYF.

The gene calls are TRBV5-4 and TRBJ2-1; TRBD2 agrees at 8 bases. Per the germline V gene, CDR1 is SGHNT and CDR2 is YYREEE (reference sequence). This CDR3 is built from 14 residues. V shed 0 bases, J shed 5 bases, and the junction held 1 base outside the gene matches. The CDR3 nucleotides are TGTGCCAGCAGCTTGGCACTAGCGGACAATGAGCAGTTCTTC. Encoded protein: CASSLALADNEQFF.

The chain recombines TRBV28 with TRBJ1-2; 7 bases line up with TRBD1. The CDR3 has 13 amino acids. The germline V gene has CDR1 MDHEN and CDR2 SYDVKM. CDR3 sequence reads: CALLGQAGQGYTF. The CDR3 bases are TGTGCTTTATTAGGACAGGCAGGGCAGGGCTACACCTTC.